These 22 T cell receptor beta chains were sequenced from one sample in a study of cytomegalovirus exposure and HLA in healthy donors. Sequencing used immunoSEQ multiplex PCR; TCRdb keeps in-frame clones, though not all of them. The sample comprises about 74,000 clones, around 94% of which are singletons, and approximately 2% rests with the top ten. Sequencing was carried out using PBMCs. The receptors were gathered from a woman aged 18 to 35 in good health and CMV-seropositive.

The chain recombines TRBV18 with TRBJ2-5, with TRBD1 matching over 10 bases. Unmatched junction bases numbered 5, after V lost 3 bases and J lost 1 base. Germline CDR1 KGHSH, CDR2 LQKENI. This CDR3 region has 16 residues. Here the CDR3 reads CASSPLTGGPQETQYF. CDR3 coding DNA: TGTGCCAGCTCACCTCTGACAGGGGGCCCCCAAGAGACCCAGTACTTC.

The V and J genes are TRBV11-2 and TRBJ1-6; D may be TRBD1 (5 bases). CDR3 size: 15 residues. V was cut by 10 bases and J by 5 bases, with 18 bases left in between. Germline loops: CDR1 SGHAT, CDR2 FQNNGV. The CDR3 DNA follows: TGTGCCACCCTACCTCAGGGATCCCATAATTCACCCCTCCACTTT. It is translated as CATLPQGSHNSPLHF.

J is TRBJ1-5 and V is TRBV7-2, with 7 bases matching TRBD1. Germline V gene data show CDR1 as SGHTA and CDR2 as FQGNSA. Losses at the gene ends were 4 bases for V and 1 base for J; bases not matched to a gene: 7. The CDR3 is made up of 16 amino acids. CDR3 loop: CASSWYRGGSNQPQHF. The CDR3 bases are TGTGCCAGCAGCTGGTACAGGGGTGGAAGCAATCAGCCCCAGCATTTT.

CDR3 nucleotide sequence: TGTGCCATCAGTAACTCCCACCTGCGCTCCTACAATGAGCAGTTCTTC. This gives the protein CAISNSHLRSYNEQFF. J is TRBJ2-1 and V is TRBV10-3; no definite D call. Germline V lookup: CDR1 ENHRY, CDR2 SYGVKD. The V and J ends lost 5 bases and 0 bases respectively, with 14 bases between them. The CDR3 covers 16 residues.

The chain joins TRBV14 to TRBJ1-2; D not certain. V was clipped by 1 base and J by 8 bases, with 17 bases between them. CDR3 length: 15 residues. Germline CDR1 is SGHDN and CDR2 is FVKESK. CDR3 bases: TGTGCCAGCAGCCAAGCGCAGGCCAACGCTCGGGGCTACACCTTC. Encoded protein: CASSQAQANARGYTF.

The J gene is TRBJ2-1, the V gene TRBV5-4, with D tentatively TRBD2 (7 bases). Germline V gives CDR1 SGHNT, CDR2 YYREEE (reference sequence). Trimming shortened V by 4 bases and J by 6 bases, and 17 bases separated the two germline ends. CDR3 length: 15 residues. The CDR3 DNA reads as TGTGCCAGCAGCACAGGGACTACTGGCCCCAATGAGCAGTTCTTC. It encodes CASSTGTTGPNEQFF. Variable domain in full (rest from reference TRBV5-4 and TRBJ2-1): ETGVTQSPTHLIKTRGQQVTLRCSSQSGHNTVSWYQQALGQGPQFIFQYYREEENGRGNFPPRFSGLQFPNYSSELNVNALELDDSALYLCASSTGTTGPNEQFFGPGTRLTVL.

V and J are TRBV28 and TRBJ2-7; 7 nucleotides match TRBD1. The CDR3 is made up of 14 amino acids. The V gene end was trimmed by 6 bases and the J gene end by 1 base; junction bases not matched to a gene: 6. In germline, CDR1 is MDHEN, CDR2 SYDVKM. This CDR3 is CASSHTGESYEQYF. The DNA for the CDR3 is TGTGCCAGCAGCCACACAGGGGAATCCTACGAGCAGTACTTC.

The chain has TRBV7-9 and TRBJ1-3; D call uncertain. The germline V gene encodes CDR1 SEHNR and CDR2 FQNEAQ (reference sequence). V was trimmed by 2 bases and J by 0 bases, leaving 5 bases between them. CDR3 length equals 14 residues. DNA for the CDR3: TGTGCCAGCAGCTTACTGTCCTCTGGAAACACCATATATTTT. Translation gives CASSLLSSGNTIYF.

The genes are TRBV6-5 and TRBJ1-2; D may be TRBD1 (6 bases). V lost 5 bases and J lost 8, with 12 bases in between. The CDR3 loop spans 12 amino acids. Germline-derived CDR1 and CDR2 are MNHEY and SVGAGI. CDR3 nucleotides: TGTGCCAGCAGTCAAACCAGGGGAGGCTACACCTTC. It is translated as CASSQTRGGYTF.

The rearrangement uses TRBV2 and TRBJ1-3, with D possibly matching TRBD1 (5 bases). V was pared by 7 bases and J by 0 bases, with 10 bases between. CDR1 is SNHLY, CDR2 FYNNEI, per germline. The CDR3 is 14 residues long. The CDR3 nucleotides read TGTGCCAGCAAGGGGAATCCCTCTGGAAACACCATATATTTT. It specifies CASKGNPSGNTIYF.

V gene TRBV28 combines with J gene TRBJ1-1, with D uncertain. The CDR3 has 10 residues. Germline-derived CDR1 and CDR2 are MDHEN and SYDVKM. The DNA for the CDR3 is TGTGTTGTCTGTGACACTGAAGCTTTCTTT. It codes for CVVCDTEAFF.

The V call is TRBV30, the J call TRBJ1-1; D is possibly TRBD1 (6 bases). The CDR3 runs 15 residues. The germline gives CDR1 GTSNPN, CDR2 SVGIG (reference sequence). The ends were cut back, 2 bases at V and 5 bases at J, with 18 bases in the middle. The CDR3 nucleotides are TGTGCCTGGAGTATACATGCGGGGGGCCGTACTGAAGCTTTCTTT. This encodes CAWSIHAGGRTEAFF.

This clone occurred once. The V gene is TRBV19, the J gene TRBJ1-4; TRBD1 might be the D (6 bases). The CDR3 spans 14 residues. The ends were cut back, 3 bases at V and 6 bases at J, with 11 bases in the middle. Germline CDR1 and CDR2: LNHDA and SQIVND (reference sequence). CDR3 residues: CASSMGAGYEKLFF. CDR3 DNA sequence: TGTGCCAGTAGTATGGGGGCAGGGTATGAAAAACTGTTTTTT.

V usage is TRBV10-3 and J usage is TRBJ1-3; D unclear. Germline CDR1 reads ENHRY; CDR2 reads SYGVKD. The CDR3 sequence is 12 residues long. Trimming cost V 11 bases and J 6 bases, with 14 bases left between them. DNA of the CDR3: TGTGCCGCCAGGCGGACTCTAAACACCATATATTTT. Translating it yields CAARRTLNTIYF.

Here the CDR3 DNA reads TGTGCCAGCAGCCCCGGGCGGGCTAGCGGGCAGTATTTT. Encoded protein: CASSPGRASGQYF. The chain uses TRBV11-3 and TRBJ2-3; 7 bases align to TRBD2. Trimming removed 5 bases from V and 11 bases from J; junction bases left unmatched: 10. The CDR3 runs 13 residues. Per germline, CDR1 SGHNT and CDR2 YENEEA.

This sequence joins TRBV2 and TRBJ2-5, with 8 positions matching TRBD2. The V gene end was trimmed by 0 bases and the J gene end by 4 bases; junction bases not matched to a gene: 16. The germline CDR1 and CDR2 sequences are SNHLY and FYNNEI. This CDR3 has 19 residues. DNA of the CDR3: TGTGCCAGCAGTGAAGCGCGGGAAGGCGGGGGGCGGGGGGTAGAGACCCAGTACTTC. It yields the protein CASSEAREGGGRGVETQYF. The full variable domain, rest sourced from reference TRBV2 and TRBJ2-5, is EPEVTQTPSHQVTQMGQEVILRCVPISNHLYFYWYRQILGQKVEFLVSFYNNEISEKSEIFDDQFSVERPDGSNFTLKIRSTKLEDSAMYFCASSEAREGGGRGVETQYFGPGTRLLVL.

This clone was seen a single time. The V call is TRBV5-6, the J call TRBJ2-7, with D unresolved. V was pared by 5 bases and J by 0 bases, with 12 bases between. The CDR3 covers 14 residues. Germline loops: CDR1 SGHDT, CDR2 YYEEEE. As DNA, the CDR3 is TGTGCCAGCAGTTCTTACATCAGCTCCTACGAGCAGTACTTC. It is translated as CASSSYISSYEQYF.

This sequence joins TRBV5-6 and TRBJ2-3, with 8 bases matching TRBD2. Per the germline V gene, CDR1 is SGHDT and CDR2 is YYEEEE. This CDR3 is 16 amino acids long. V gave up 1 base and J gave up 3 bases; unmatched junction bases: 7. CDR3 coding DNA: TGTGCCAGCAGCTTGCTCGGGGGGGCCCCGACAGATACGCAGTATTTT. This sequence encodes CASSLLGGAPTDTQYF.

This clone was picked up one time. The chain employs TRBV7-8 and TRBJ2-1, with D possibly matching TRBD2 (7 bases). Germline V gene data show CDR1 as SGHVS and CDR2 as FQNEAQ. The ends were cut back, 5 bases at V and 4 bases at J, with 15 bases in the middle. The CDR3 extends over 15 amino acids. CDR3 residues: CASSQASGTYNEQFF. CDR3 sequence (DNA): TGTGCCAGCAGCCAAGCCAGCGGGACATACAATGAGCAGTTCTTC.

The chain combines TRBV30 with TRBJ2-7, with 13 bases aligning to TRBD2. Losses at the gene ends were 5 bases for V and 4 bases for J; bases not matched to a gene: 8. Germline CDR1 reads GTSNPN; CDR2 reads SVGIG (reference sequence). The CDR3 totals 15 residues. This CDR3 is CAWGLAGEGSYEQYF. The DNA of the CDR3 is TGTGCCTGGGGACTAGCGGGAGAGGGGTCTTACGAGCAGTACTTC. The full variable domain, in which reference TRBV30 and TRBJ2-7 provide the parts outside the CDR3, is SQTIHQWPATLVQPVGSPLSLECTVEGTSNPNLYWYRQAAGRGLQLLFYSVGIGQISSEVPQNLSASRPQDRQFILSSKKLLLSDSGFYLCAWGLAGEGSYEQYFGPGTRLTVT.

The chain is built from TRBV2 and TRBJ2-3, with D possibly matching TRBD2 (6 bases). Germline CDR1 and CDR2: SNHLY and FYNNEI. Deletions cut 5 bases from V and 6 bases from J, with 18 bases between. The CDR3 spans 15 residues. CDR3 in amino acids: CASSSMSSGWDTQYF. The CDR3 DNA is TGTGCCAGCAGTTCCATGTCCAGCGGGTGGGATACGCAGTATTTT.

This clone occurred once. This chain uses TRBV7-9 with TRBJ2-2; weak D call: TRBD2 (5 bases). The V end lost 3 bases, the J end lost 7 bases, and 15 bases lay between the germline ends. Germline CDR1 SEHNR, CDR2 FQNEAQ (reference sequence). CDR3 length equals 15 residues. The CDR3 bases are TGTGCCAGCAGCTTTAAGCAGCCTCGGGACGGGGAGCTGTTTTTT. Translating it yields CASSFKQPRDGELFF.